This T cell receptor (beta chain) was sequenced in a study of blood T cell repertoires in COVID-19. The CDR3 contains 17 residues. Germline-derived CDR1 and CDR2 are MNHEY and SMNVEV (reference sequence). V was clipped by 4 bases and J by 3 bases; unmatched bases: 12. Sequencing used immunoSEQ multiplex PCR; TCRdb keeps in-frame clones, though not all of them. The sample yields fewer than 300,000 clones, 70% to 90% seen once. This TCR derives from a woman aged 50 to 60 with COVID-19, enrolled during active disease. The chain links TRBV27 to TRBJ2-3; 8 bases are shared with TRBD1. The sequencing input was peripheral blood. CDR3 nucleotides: TGTGCCAGCAGTTCGATCAGGGGGCGCGGTGAAACAGATACGCAGTATTTT. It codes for CASSSIRGRGETDTQYF.